Sequencing of this T cell receptor beta chain was carried out in a study of shared clonotypes between healthy human individuals. About the research overall: Per donor, CD8 memory used one plate, CD8 naive used two, CD4 memory used three and CD4 naive used three.

Terminally differentiated effector memory CD45RA+ cells were excluded from the naive CD8 cells, which were CD45RO-negative and positively selected for CCR7. General study findings and limits: Relative to memory subsets, naive subsets generally showed larger estimated richness.

V dropped 3 bases and J dropped 4; count of bases not matched to a gene: 9. CDR1 SGHRS and CDR2 YFSETQ come from the germline V gene. The CDR3 contains 16 residues. Assay: immunoSEQ multiplex PCR; the TCRdb copy retains only in-frame clones and omits some. The sample lists 2 million to 2.5 million clones; 90% to 95% were seen once. On this clone: Antigen specificity is unknown.

Sequenced material: naive CD8+ T cells from PBMCs. This TCR came from a young man in good health. Some clones in this sample may be carry-over from other donors' samples. This chain joins TRBV5-1 and TRBJ2-2, with TRBD1 identical over 7 bases. The CDR3 sequence is CASSSPTGKATGELFF. The CDR3 DNA follows: TGCGCCAGCAGCTCCCCGACAGGGAAAGCCACCGGGGAGCTGTTTTTT.